This T cell receptor beta chain was observed in a study of blood T cells in healthy people across ages. The use of a sample-barcoded 5' primer and a J-beta primer mix characterized a second PCR of 7 to 11 cycles. TCRdb re-called the 5' RACE reads with MiXCR, one entry per CDR3 protein. The repertoire holds 550,000 to 650,000 distinct CDR3 sequences, about 30% seen once, with around a sixth in the top ten. Caucasian, healthy and from Russia, the donors were aged between about 6 and 100. V was trimmed by 3 bases and J by 4 bases, leaving 11 bases between them. This CDR3 is built from 13 residues. Looked up from germline, CDR1 is SGHRS and CDR2 is YFSETQ.

The sequencing input was blood. The chain is built from TRBV5-1 and TRBJ2-7; D may be TRBD1 (5 bases). This TCR came from a woman aged 80 or older in good health. In DNA, the CDR3 is TGCGCCAGCAGCTACGGACAAGATTACGAGCAGTACTTC. Its protein product is CASSYGQDYEQYF.